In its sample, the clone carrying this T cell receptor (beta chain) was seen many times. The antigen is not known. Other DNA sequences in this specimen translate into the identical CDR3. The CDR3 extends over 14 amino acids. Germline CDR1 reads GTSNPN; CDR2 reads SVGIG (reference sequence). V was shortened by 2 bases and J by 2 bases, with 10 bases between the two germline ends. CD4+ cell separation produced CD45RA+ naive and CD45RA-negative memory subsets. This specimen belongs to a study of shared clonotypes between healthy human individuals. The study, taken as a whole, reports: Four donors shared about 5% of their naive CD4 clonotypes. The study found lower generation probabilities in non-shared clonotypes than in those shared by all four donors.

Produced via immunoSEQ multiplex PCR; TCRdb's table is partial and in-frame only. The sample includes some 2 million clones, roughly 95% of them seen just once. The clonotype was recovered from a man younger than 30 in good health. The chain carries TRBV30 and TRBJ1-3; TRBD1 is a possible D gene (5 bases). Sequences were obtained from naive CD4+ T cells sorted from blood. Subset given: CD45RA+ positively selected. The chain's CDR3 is CAWSRTGTGNTIYF. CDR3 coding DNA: TGTGCCTGGAGTCGCACAGGAACTGGAAACACCATATATTTT.